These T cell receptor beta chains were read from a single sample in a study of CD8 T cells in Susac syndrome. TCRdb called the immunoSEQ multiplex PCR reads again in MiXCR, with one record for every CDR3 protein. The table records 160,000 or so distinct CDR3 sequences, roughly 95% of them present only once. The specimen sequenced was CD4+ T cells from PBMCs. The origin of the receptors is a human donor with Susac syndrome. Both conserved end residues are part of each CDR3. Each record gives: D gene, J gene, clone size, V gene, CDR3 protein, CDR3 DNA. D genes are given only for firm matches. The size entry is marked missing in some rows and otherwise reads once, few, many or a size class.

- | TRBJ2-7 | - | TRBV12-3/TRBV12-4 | CASSFEHHSYEQYF | TGTGCCAGCAGTTTCGAGCATCACTCCTACGAGCAGTACTTC
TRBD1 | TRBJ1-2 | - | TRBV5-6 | CASSLAGTGGHYGYTF | TGTGCCAGCAGCTTGGCAGGGACAGGGGGCCACTATGGCTACACCTTC
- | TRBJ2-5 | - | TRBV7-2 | CASSPAKETQYF | TGTGCCAGCAGCCCTGCGAAGGAGACCCAGTACTTC
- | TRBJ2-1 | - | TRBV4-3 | CASSQDPPSSYNEQFF | TGCGCCAGCAGCCAAGATCCCCCGAGCTCCTACAATGAGCAGTTCTTC
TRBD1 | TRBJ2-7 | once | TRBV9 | CASSVAGDSSYEQYF | TGTGCCAGCAGCGTAGCCGGGGACAGCTCCTACGAGCAGTACTTC
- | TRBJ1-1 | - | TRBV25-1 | CASRGREGTEAFF | TGTGCCAGCAGGGGTAGGGAGGGCACTGAAGCTTTCTTT
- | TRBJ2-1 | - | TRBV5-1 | CASSLEGWEQFF | TGCGCCAGCAGCTTGGAGGGCTGGGAGCAGTTCTTC
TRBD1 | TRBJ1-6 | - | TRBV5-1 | CASRPGTEDSPLHF | TGCGCCAGCAGGCCCGGGACAGAGGATTCACCCCTCCACTTT
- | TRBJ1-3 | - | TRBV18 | CASSPRGTTGAGNTIYF | TGTGCCAGCTCACCTCGCGGGACGACAGGTGCTGGAAACACCATATATTTT
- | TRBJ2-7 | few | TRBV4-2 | CASSGNYEQYF | TGTGCCAGCAGCGGGAACTACGAGCAGTACTTC
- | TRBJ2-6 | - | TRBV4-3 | CASSPQFGWGSGANVLTF | TGCGCCAGCAGCCCCCAATTTGGATGGGGCTCTGGGGCCAACGTCCTGACTTTC
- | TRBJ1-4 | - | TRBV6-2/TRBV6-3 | CGSGNEKLFF | TGTGGCAGCGGGAATGAAAAACTGTTTTTT
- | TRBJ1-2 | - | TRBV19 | CASSTRDSYTF | TGTGCCAGTAGTACCCGGGATAGCTACACCTTC
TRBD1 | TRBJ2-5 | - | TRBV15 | CATSRAGTGQETQYF | TGTGCCACCAGCAGAGCCGGGACAGGACAAGAGACCCAGTACTTC
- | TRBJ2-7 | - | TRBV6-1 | CASADREQYF | TGTGCCAGCGCCGATCGCGAGCAGTACTTC
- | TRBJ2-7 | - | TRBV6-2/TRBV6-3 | CASSDGVREQYF | TGTGCCAGCAGTGATGGAGTACGCGAGCAGTACTTC
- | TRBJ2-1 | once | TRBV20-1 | CSASPTRGALQGQFF | TGCAGTGCTTCCCCTACCCGGGGGGCACTACAGGGGCAGTTCTTC
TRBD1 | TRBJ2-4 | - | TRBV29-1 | CSVADRIAKNIQYF | TGCAGCGTCGCGGACAGGATTGCCAAAAACATTCAGTACTTC
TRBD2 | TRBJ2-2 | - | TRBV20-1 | CSAPLAGGSAGELFF | TGCAGTGCCCCCCTAGCGGGGGGTAGTGCCGGGGAGCTGTTTTTT
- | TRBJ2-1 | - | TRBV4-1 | CAPSGRRIYPYNEQFF | TGCGCCCCCAGCGGTCGGCGGATTTACCCCTACAATGAGCAGTTCTTC
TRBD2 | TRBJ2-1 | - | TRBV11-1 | CASSPRTSGTHNEQFF | TGTGCCAGCAGCCCGCGGACTAGCGGGACCCACAATGAGCAGTTCTTC
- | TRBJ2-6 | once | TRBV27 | CASSLNGASGANVLTF | TGTGCCAGCAGTTTAAACGGGGCTTCTGGGGCCAACGTCCTGACTTTC
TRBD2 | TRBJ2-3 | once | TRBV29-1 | CRVEAGGTDTQYF | TGCAGGGTCGAGGCGGGGGGAACTGATACGCAGTATTTT
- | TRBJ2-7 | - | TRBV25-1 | CASSAFGASYEQYF | TGTGCCAGCAGTGCGTTCGGGGCCAGCTACGAGCAGTACTTC
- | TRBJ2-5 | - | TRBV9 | CASSVSGIETQYF | TGTGCCAGCAGCGTATCGGGGATCGAGACCCAGTACTTC
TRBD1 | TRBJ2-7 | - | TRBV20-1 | CSARDLGTGGYEQYF | TGCAGTGCTAGAGATCTCGGGACAGGGGGCTACGAGCAGTACTTC
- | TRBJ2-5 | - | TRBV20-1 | CSALRDYQETQYF | TGCAGTGCCCTCCGGGACTACCAAGAGACCCAGTACTTC
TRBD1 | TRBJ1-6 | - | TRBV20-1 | CSTGGDRDSPLHF | TGCAGCACCGGAGGGGACAGGGATTCACCCCTCCACTTT
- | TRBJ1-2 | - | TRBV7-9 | CASSFPGQANYGYTF | TGTGCCAGCAGCTTCCCGGGACAAGCTAACTATGGCTACACCTTC
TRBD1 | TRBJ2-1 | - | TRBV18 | CASSPPRTGGSLETYDEQFF | TGTGCCAGCTCACCCCCGAGGACAGGGGGCTCTCTTGAGACCTACGATGAGCAGTTCTTC
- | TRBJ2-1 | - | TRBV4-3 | CASSQDGAVHNEQFF | TGCGCCAGCAGCCAAGATGGGGCGGTACACAATGAGCAGTTCTTC
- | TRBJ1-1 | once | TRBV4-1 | CASSQGHRNTEAFF | TGCGCCAGCAGCCAAGGACATCGCAACACTGAAGCTTTCTTT
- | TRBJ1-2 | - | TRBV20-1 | CSARGNSNYGYTF | TGCAGTGCTAGAGGTAACAGCAACTATGGCTACACCTTC
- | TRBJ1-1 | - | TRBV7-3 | CASSRLVNTEAFF | TGTGCCAGCAGCCGTTTAGTGAACACTGAAGCTTTCTTT
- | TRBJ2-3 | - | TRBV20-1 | CSALGGNPSTDTQYF | TGCAGTGCTCTGGGTGGGAACCCTAGCACAGATACGCAGTATTTT
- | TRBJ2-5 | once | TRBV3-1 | CASSQEGGVRETQYF | TGTGCCAGCAGCCAAGAAGGCGGGGTTCGCGAGACCCAGTACTTC
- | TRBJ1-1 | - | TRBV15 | CATSRAQGSGNTEAFF | TGTGCCACCAGCAGAGCGCAGGGGAGTGGGAACACTGAAGCTTTCTTT
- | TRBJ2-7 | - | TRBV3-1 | CASSQYMRPSPFYEQYF | TGTGCCAGCAGCCAGTATATGCGTCCATCCCCGTTCTACGAGCAGTACTTC
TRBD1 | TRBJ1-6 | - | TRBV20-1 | CSARAGTGDGSPLHF | TGCAGTGCTAGGGCCGGGACAGGGGACGGTTCACCCCTCCACTTT
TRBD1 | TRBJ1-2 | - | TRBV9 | CASSGQGLADGYTF | TGTGCCAGCAGCGGACAGGGCCTAGCCGATGGCTACACCTTC
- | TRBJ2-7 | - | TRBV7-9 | CASSSPGAPYEQYF | TGTGCCAGCAGCAGCCCAGGTGCTCCCTACGAGCAGTACTTC
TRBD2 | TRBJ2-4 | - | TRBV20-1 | CSAKTSGAAKNIQYF | TGCAGTGCTAAGACTAGCGGGGCTGCCAAAAACATTCAGTACTTC
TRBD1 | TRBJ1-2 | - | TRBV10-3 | CAISVGDRDGYTF | TGTGCCATCAGTGTGGGAGACAGGGATGGCTACACCTTC
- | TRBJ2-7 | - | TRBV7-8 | CASSLVALGYEQYF | TGTGCCAGCAGCTTAGTGGCCCTAGGCTACGAGCAGTACTTC
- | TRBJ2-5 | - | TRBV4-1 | CASSQIGTRETQYF | TGCGCCAGCAGCCAGATAGGCACGCGAGAGACCCAGTACTTC